These 32 T cell receptor beta chains were all obtained from the same sample, sequenced in a study of blood T cell repertoires in COVID-19. The method was immunoSEQ multiplex PCR; TCRdb's version includes in-frame clones alone and lacks a portion of them. Among about 68,000 clones, about nine tenths were seen once, and the ten largest hold roughly 8.1%. The sequencing input was peripheral blood. These receptors all stem from a man younger than 45 with acute or convalescent COVID-19.

The chain carries TRBV5-4 and TRBJ2-5; 8 positions match TRBD2. This CDR3 is 16 amino acids long. CDR1 is SGHNT, CDR2 YYREEE, per germline (reference sequence). V lost 4 bases and J lost 5; bases outside the gene matches: 13. DNA for the CDR3: TGTGCCAGCAGCGGGCCCCAGGCTAGCGGGTTGGAGACCCAGTACTTC. Translating it yields CASSGPQASGLETQYF.

This clone was seen once. The genes are TRBV9 and TRBJ1-3, with 8 bases aligning to TRBD1. Germline V gives CDR1 SGDLS, CDR2 YYNGEE. Trimming removed 5 bases from V and 0 bases from J; junction bases left unmatched: 7. The CDR3 has 16 amino acids. The CDR3, as DNA: TGTGCCAGCAGTGGTGGACAGGGAGCCTCTGGAAACACCATATATTTT. Translating it yields CASSGGQGASGNTIYF.

The V gene is TRBV2, the J gene TRBJ2-7, with 10 bases identical to TRBD1. Germline-derived CDR1 and CDR2 are SNHLY and FYNNEI. J lost 6 bases, V lost 7 bases, and 9 bases had no gene match. CDR3 length: 14 residues. DNA for the CDR3: TGTGCCAGCAATAAGGACAGGGGGTTTGGCGAGCAGTACTTC. This gives the protein CASNKDRGFGEQYF.

This chain uses TRBV28 with TRBJ2-7; 9 positions match TRBD1. CDR1 MDHEN and CDR2 SYDVKM come from the germline V gene. After removal of 5 bases from V and 4 bases from J, the junction contained 6 bases not matched to a gene. The CDR3 has 14 residues. The DNA for the CDR3 is TGTGCCAGCAGTCTACAGGGGGCGCGGTACGAGCAGTACTTC. This codes for CASSLQGARYEQYF.

The gene calls are TRBV9 and TRBJ2-7, with 7 bases that match TRBD2. V shed 0 bases, J shed 5 bases, and the junction held 5 bases outside the gene matches. This CDR3 is built from 14 residues. The V gene's germline CDR1 is SGDLS and CDR2 YYNGEE. This chain's CDR3 is CASSVDGRYNEQYF. DNA for the CDR3: TGTGCCAGCAGCGTAGACGGGAGGTATAACGAGCAGTACTTC.

The chain employs TRBV18 and TRBJ2-1; D unclear. V lost 2 bases and J 6 bases, leaving 8 bases between the germline ends. CDR1 is KGHSH, CDR2 LQKENI, per germline. The CDR3 is 13 residues long. Here the CDR3 reads CASSPFVSNEQFF. The DNA for the CDR3 is TGTGCCAGCTCACCATTCGTTTCCAATGAGCAGTTCTTC.

The chain carries TRBV28 and TRBJ1-4, with 7 bases matching TRBD1. This CDR3 has 15 residues. Germline lookup yields CDR1 MDHEN and CDR2 SYDVKM. The V segment lost 5 bases and the J segment 8 bases; nucleotides outside the gene matches: 11. The CDR3 reads CASSADRVEGEKLFF. CDR3 DNA: TGTGCCAGCAGTGCAGACAGGGTCGAGGGAGAAAAACTGTTTTTT.

The chain uses TRBV4-3 and TRBJ2-5, with D tentatively TRBD2 (5 bases). This CDR3 comprises 13 residues. The V gene's germline CDR1 is LGHNA and CDR2 YSLEER. V lost 0 bases to trimming and J lost 5 bases, with 7 bases between them. The chain's CDR3 is CASSQDRGETQYF. CDR3 coding DNA: TGCGCCAGCAGCCAAGACCGGGGTGAGACCCAGTACTTC.

The chain links TRBV7-9 to TRBJ2-2; 7 bases fit TRBD2. Germline V gene data show CDR1 as SEHNR and CDR2 as FQNEAQ (reference sequence). Losses at the gene ends were 1 base for V and 7 bases for J; bases not matched to a gene: 6. The CDR3 covers 15 residues. The DNA for the CDR3 is TGTGCCAGCAGCTTAGGTGCGGGAGAAGGCGGGGAGCTGTTTTTT. Translating it yields CASSLGAGEGGELFF.

The V gene is TRBV28, the J gene TRBJ1-1; 7 nucleotides line up with TRBD1. The CDR3 contains 16 residues. Germline V gene data show CDR1 as MDHEN and CDR2 as SYDVKM. V lost 4 bases to trimming and J lost 7 bases; unmatched junction nucleotides: 15. The CDR3 sequence is CASSSYAREGANEAFF. The CDR3 bases are TGTGCCAGCAGTTCCTATGCTCGCGAGGGGGCCAATGAAGCTTTCTTT.

This clone came up once. The V gene is TRBV7-2, the J gene TRBJ1-4; 11 nucleotides line up with TRBD1. The junction had 5 bases not matched to a gene; V was cut back by 4 bases and J by 7 bases. The CDR3 runs 15 residues. CDR1 is SGHTA, CDR2 FQGNSA, per germline. The CDR3 nucleotides are TGTGCCAGCAGCTGGACAGGGGGCATCGGTGAAAAACTGTTTTTT. Amino acid sequence: CASSWTGGIGEKLFF.

This rearrangement joins TRBV5-1 to TRBJ2-5; a possible D gene is TRBD1 (6 bases). Germline lookup yields CDR1 SGHRS and CDR2 YFSETQ. CDR3 length equals 14 residues. V was clipped by 5 bases and J by 4 bases, with 15 bases between them. The CDR3 spells CASSSQGRLETQYF. DNA for the CDR3: TGCGCCAGCAGTTCACAGGGTCGGTTAGAGACCCAGTACTTC.

This chain connects TRBV6-4 to TRBJ2-1, with D perhaps TRBD2 (6 bases). Germline V CDR1 and CDR2: MRHNA, SNTAGT. This CDR3 has 15 amino acids. Trimming took off 3 bases at V and 9 bases at J, with 18 bases between the two ends. CDR3 in amino acids: CASSDLAAGRFEQFF. DNA for the CDR3: TGTGCCAGCAGTGATCTCGCCGCGGGGAGGTTTGAGCAGTTCTTC.

The chain combines TRBV28 with TRBJ2-3; D might be TRBD2 (5 bases). Germline V gene data show CDR1 as MDHEN and CDR2 as SYDVKM. The CDR3 covers 18 residues. Trimming cost V 4 bases and J 0 bases, with 20 bases left between them. The CDR3 spells CASSSPGSELTSTDTQYF. For the CDR3, the DNA is TGTGCCAGCAGTTCCCCGGGTAGCGAACTAACAAGCACAGATACGCAGTATTTT.

Written as DNA, the CDR3 is TGTGCCTGGAGTGTACCGGCTCCCATGAGGGCTTTCTTT. Amino acid sequence: CAWSVPAPMRAFF. The rearrangement links TRBV30 to TRBJ1-1, with D hard to call. The CDR3 runs 13 residues. Per germline, CDR1 GTSNPN and CDR2 SVGIG (reference sequence). Trimming took 0 bases from V and 11 from J, leaving 16 bases between them.

The rearrangement uses TRBV5-5 and TRBJ2-1, with unresolved D. Trimming cost V 2 bases and J 6 bases, with 9 bases left between them. The CDR3 spans 13 residues. CDR1 and CDR2 from the germline V gene are SGHKS and YYEKEE (reference sequence). The CDR3 here is CASSLSLPNEQFF. CDR3 DNA sequence: TGTGCCAGCAGCTTAAGCCTGCCCAATGAGCAGTTCTTC.

V usage is TRBV6-5 and J usage is TRBJ1-2, with D tentatively TRBD1 (6 bases). Germline V gene lookup returns CDR1 MNHEY and CDR2 SVGAGI. The CDR3 is made up of 12 amino acids. Trimming took off 5 bases at V and 8 bases at J, with 12 bases between the two ends. CDR3 DNA: TGTGCCAGCAGTACTACAGGGTACGGCTACACCTTC. Encoded protein: CASSTTGYGYTF.

The chain employs TRBV15 and TRBJ2-2; the match to TRBD2 covers 13 bases. In germline, CDR1 is LNHNV, CDR2 YYDKDF (reference sequence). V was clipped by 6 bases and J by 8 bases; unmatched bases: 3. The CDR3 runs to 14 residues. The CDR3 region has the DNA TGTGCCACCAGGACTAGCGGGAGGAGGGGGGAGCTGTTTTTT. Translating gives CATRTSGRRGELFF.

V usage is TRBV9 and J usage is TRBJ1-1; maybe TRBD1 (6 bases). The germline gives CDR1 SGDLS, CDR2 YYNGEE. The CDR3 runs 14 residues. V gave up 0 bases and J gave up 5 bases, with 11 bases separating them. The CDR3 region is CASSVDLRGTEAFF. CDR3 DNA: TGTGCCAGCAGCGTAGATTTAAGGGGGACTGAAGCTTTCTTT.

The chain uses TRBV2 and TRBJ2-1, with D perhaps matching TRBD2 (5 bases). V was pared by 7 bases and J by 0 bases, with 16 bases between. There are 16 residues in the CDR3. CDR1 is SNHLY and CDR2 is FYNNEI in the germline V gene. Here the CDR3 DNA reads TGTGCCAGCATACGCGGGCTCAGGAGCTCCTACAATGAGCAGTTCTTC. Translated: CASIRGLRSSYNEQFF.

The rearrangement links TRBV10-3 to TRBJ2-7; 14 positions agree with TRBD2. The CDR3 sequence is 13 residues long. Trimming removed 8 bases from V and 7 bases from J; junction bases left unmatched: 4. Germline lookup yields CDR1 ENHRY and CDR2 SYGVKD. CDR3 DNA: TGTGCCATCGGGACTAGCGGGAGAGGTGAGCAGTACTTC. Translating gives CAIGTSGRGEQYF.

The chain combines TRBV4-3 with TRBJ2-2, with TRBD2 matching over 11 bases. This CDR3 is 16 amino acids long. The germline CDR1 and CDR2 sequences are LGHNA and YSLEER. J lost 7 bases, V lost 3 bases, and 7 bases had no gene match. This chain's CDR3 is CASSHLTSGSHGELFF. CDR3 DNA sequence: TGCGCCAGCAGCCATCTTACTAGCGGGAGCCACGGGGAGCTGTTTTTT.

This rearrangement joins TRBV28 to TRBJ2-7; 8 bases are a match to TRBD2. V trimming: 3 bases; J trimming: 2 bases; junction bases outside the gene matches: 9. CDR1 and CDR2 from the germline V gene are MDHEN and SYDVKM. The CDR3 sequence is 16 residues long. CDR3 DNA: TGTGCCAGCAGTTTCCCCGTCGCAGCGGGAGCCTACGAGCAGTACTTC. Protein sequence: CASSFPVAAGAYEQYF.

The CDR3 reads CASSVGRVDGYTF. The CDR3, as DNA: TGTGCCAGCAGTGTAGGCAGGGTAGATGGCTACACCTTC. The chain employs TRBV2 and TRBJ1-2; tentative D call: TRBD1 (5 bases). Trimming stripped 4 bases from V and 6 bases from J, with 12 bases between. Germline CDR1 is SNHLY and CDR2 is FYNNEI. The CDR3 is 13 amino acids.

This chain joins TRBV27 and TRBJ1-2; 9 bases align to TRBD1. This CDR3 spans 13 amino acids. The V gene end was trimmed by 6 bases and the J gene end by 7 bases; junction bases not matched to a gene: 6. Germline V gives CDR1 MNHEY, CDR2 SMNVEV (reference sequence). DNA for the CDR3: TGTGCCAGCAGCCCACAGGGGGCGCGTGGCTACACCTTC. It yields the protein CASSPQGARGYTF.

The CDR3 loop reads CAGATGFGYEQFF. CDR3 bases: TGTGCCGGTGCGACAGGGTTCGGATATGAGCAGTTCTTC. J is TRBJ2-1 and V is TRBV6-5; 7 nucleotides agree with TRBD1. Germline CDR1 is MNHEY and CDR2 is SVGAGI. V shed 11 bases, J shed 8 bases, and the junction held 12 bases outside the gene matches. The CDR3 has 13 residues.

V is TRBV7-2 and J is TRBJ1-2, with 8 bases fitting TRBD1. CDR3 length equals 18 residues. The ends lost 5 bases at V and 0 bases at J; junction bases unmatched: 14. CDR1 is SGHTA and CDR2 is FQGNSA in the germline V gene. The CDR3 sequence is CASSPYVLGTGPNYGYTF. Written as DNA, the CDR3 is TGTGCCAGCAGCCCCTACGTCCTTGGGACAGGCCCTAACTATGGCTACACCTTC.

J is TRBJ1-6 and V is TRBV19, with D possibly being TRBD1 (5 bases). This CDR3 comprises 17 residues. The germline V and J ends were trimmed by 7 bases and 10 bases, with 26 bases remaining between them. CDR1 LNHDA and CDR2 SQIVND come from the germline V gene (reference sequence). The CDR3 DNA is TGTGCCAGTAAGAGGGGTACAGGCGGGATCGGGCGATCACCCCTCCACTTT. It yields the protein CASKRGTGGIGRSPLHF.

V gene TRBV9 combines with J gene TRBJ1-6; no clear D. The V and J ends lost 1 base and 7 bases respectively, with 12 bases between them. CDR3 length equals 15 residues. Per the germline V gene, CDR1 is SGDLS and CDR2 is YYNGEE. The CDR3: CASSVQDWKNSPLHF. The CDR3 DNA reads as TGTGCCAGCAGCGTACAGGATTGGAAAAATTCACCCCTCCACTTT.

The rearrangement uses TRBV21-1 and TRBJ2-7; the D call in the table, TRBD2, was not verified against the DNA. TRBV21-1 is a pseudogene segment. The CDR3 consists of 15 residues. CDR3 DNA sequence: TGTGCCAGCAGCAAACTGGGACTAGCGGATTACGAGCAGTACTTC. It encodes CASSKLGLADYEQYF.

The V gene is TRBV4-1, the J gene TRBJ2-1, with 7 bases fitting TRBD2. Germline CDR1 and CDR2: MGHRA and YSYEKL. This CDR3 has 16 residues. The V and J ends lost 2 bases and 5 bases, in that order; junction bases with no gene match: 9. Here the CDR3 reads CASSQSSAGENNEQFF. CDR3 nucleotides: TGCGCCAGCAGCCAATCTTCGGCGGGAGAGAACAATGAGCAGTTCTTC.

V and J are TRBV5-4 and TRBJ2-7, with D perhaps TRBD1 (6 bases). CDR1 and CDR2 from the germline V gene are SGHNT and YYREEE (reference sequence). The CDR3 is made up of 11 amino acids. Trimming removed 5 bases from V and 4 bases from J, with 7 bases in between. The CDR3, as DNA: TGTGCCAGCAGTGGACAGTACGAGCAGTACTTC. This sequence encodes CASSGQYEQYF.